This TCR beta chain stems from a study of a mutant IDH1 vaccine in newly diagnosed glioma. Study at large: The patients were given eight vaccinations, one each in weeks 1, 3, 5, 7, 11, 15, 19 and 23.

CDR1 and CDR2 (germline): SGHTA, FQGTGA. The CDR3 has 14 amino acids. Trimming removed 5 bases from V and 5 bases from J, with 12 bases in between. Clones were read by immunoSEQ multiplex PCR, and TCRdb kept only the in-frame ones, dropping some. The sample records about 67,000 clones, approximately 84% being singletons. Time point noted: week 23, last vaccination. In every dose of vaccine, 300 ug of mutant IDH1 20-mer peptide was given alongside topical imiquimod. Concerning this clone itself: Its antigen is currently unknown.

The rearrangement joins TRBV7-3 to TRBJ2-2; a weak D match, TRBD1 (6 bases). Source: PBMCs, taken from a glioma patient whose treatment included an IDH1 peptide vaccine. The receptor comes from a man aged 18 to 30 with glioma. CDR3 DNA sequence: TGTGCCAGCAGCCCGGTACAGGGAACCGGGGAGCTGTTTTTT. Amino acids: CASSPVQGTGELFF.